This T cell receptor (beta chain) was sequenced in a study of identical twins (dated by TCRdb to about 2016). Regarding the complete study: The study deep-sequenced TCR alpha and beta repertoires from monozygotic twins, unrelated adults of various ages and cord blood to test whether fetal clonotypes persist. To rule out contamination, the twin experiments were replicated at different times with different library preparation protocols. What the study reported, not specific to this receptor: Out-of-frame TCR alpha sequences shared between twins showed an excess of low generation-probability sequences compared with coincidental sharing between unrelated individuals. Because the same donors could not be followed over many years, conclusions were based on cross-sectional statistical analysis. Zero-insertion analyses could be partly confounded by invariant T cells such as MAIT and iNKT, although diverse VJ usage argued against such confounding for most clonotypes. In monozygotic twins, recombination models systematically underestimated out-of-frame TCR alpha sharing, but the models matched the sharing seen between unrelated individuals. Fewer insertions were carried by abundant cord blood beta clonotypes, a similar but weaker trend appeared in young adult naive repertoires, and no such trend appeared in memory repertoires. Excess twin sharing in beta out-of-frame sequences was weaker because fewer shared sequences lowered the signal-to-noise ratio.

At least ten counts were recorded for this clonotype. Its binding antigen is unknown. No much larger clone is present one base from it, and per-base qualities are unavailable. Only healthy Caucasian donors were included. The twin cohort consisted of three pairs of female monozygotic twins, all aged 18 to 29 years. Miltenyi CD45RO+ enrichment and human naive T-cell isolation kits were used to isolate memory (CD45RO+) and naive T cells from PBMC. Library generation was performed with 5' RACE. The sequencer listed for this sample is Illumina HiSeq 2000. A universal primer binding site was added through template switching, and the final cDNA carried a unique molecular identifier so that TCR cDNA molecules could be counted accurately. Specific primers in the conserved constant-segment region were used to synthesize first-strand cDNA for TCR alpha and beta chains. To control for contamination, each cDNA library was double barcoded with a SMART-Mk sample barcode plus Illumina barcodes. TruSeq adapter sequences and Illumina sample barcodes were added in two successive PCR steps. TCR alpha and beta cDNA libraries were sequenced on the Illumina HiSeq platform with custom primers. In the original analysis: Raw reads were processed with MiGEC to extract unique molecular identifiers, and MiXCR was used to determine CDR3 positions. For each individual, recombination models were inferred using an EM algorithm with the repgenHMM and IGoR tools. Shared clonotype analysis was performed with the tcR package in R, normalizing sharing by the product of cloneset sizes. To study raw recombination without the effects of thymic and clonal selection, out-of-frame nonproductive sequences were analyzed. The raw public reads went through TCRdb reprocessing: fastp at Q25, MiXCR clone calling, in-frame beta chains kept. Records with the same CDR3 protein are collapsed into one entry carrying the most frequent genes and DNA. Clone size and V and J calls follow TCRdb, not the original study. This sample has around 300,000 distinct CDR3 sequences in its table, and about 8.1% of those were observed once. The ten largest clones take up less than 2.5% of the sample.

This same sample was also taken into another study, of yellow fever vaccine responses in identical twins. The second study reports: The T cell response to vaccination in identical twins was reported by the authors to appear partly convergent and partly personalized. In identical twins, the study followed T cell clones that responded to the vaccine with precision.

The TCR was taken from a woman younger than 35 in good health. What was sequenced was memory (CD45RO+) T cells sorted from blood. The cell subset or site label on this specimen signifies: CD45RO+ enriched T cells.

The DNA reads TGTGCCAGCAGCTTAGAGAGAACAGGGGTCAATGAGCAGTTCTTC. Protein translation: CASSLERTGVNEQFF. Recombination joined TRBV11-2 with TRBJ2-1; 7 bases in the junction line up with TRBD1. From its cysteine to its phenylalanine, the CDR3 spans 15 amino acids. Kept here is only the CDR3 DNA, which spans 45 bases and is read in frame from base 1. Trimming accounts for 0 bases at V and 6 bases at J, while the number of junction bases matched to no gene is 5. Via the germline V gene, CDR1 is SGHAT and CDR2 FQNNGV.